This record concerns one T cell receptor (beta chain) sequence. Isolation of CD8+ and CD4+ T cells was performed negatively, whereas enrichment of TEMRA cells was done by FACS. This record comes from a study of CD8 T cells in Susac syndrome. Study at large: Treatment at blood withdrawal was none, corticosteroids, or intravenous immunoglobulin alone in Susac syndrome patients.

V was shortened by 5 bases and J by 7 bases, with 6 bases between the two germline ends. The CDR3 is 10 amino acids. Germline V gene lookup returns CDR1 SQVTM and CDR2 ANQGSEA. It was with random hexamers that about 0.45 to 1 ug RNA was reverse transcribed. TCRdb reprocessed the immunoSEQ multiplex PCR reads via MiXCR and lists one record per CDR3 protein. Of roughly 150,000 distinct CDR3 sequences in the sample, 90% to 95% were seen once. The sequencing sample was made of CD4+ T cells from PBMCs. The clonotype comes from a human donor with Susac syndrome. The chain has TRBV29-1 and TRBJ2-1; no definite D call. The CDR3 coding sequence is TGCAGCGTTCTAGGGAATGAGCAGTTCTTC. Residues: CSVLGNEQFF.